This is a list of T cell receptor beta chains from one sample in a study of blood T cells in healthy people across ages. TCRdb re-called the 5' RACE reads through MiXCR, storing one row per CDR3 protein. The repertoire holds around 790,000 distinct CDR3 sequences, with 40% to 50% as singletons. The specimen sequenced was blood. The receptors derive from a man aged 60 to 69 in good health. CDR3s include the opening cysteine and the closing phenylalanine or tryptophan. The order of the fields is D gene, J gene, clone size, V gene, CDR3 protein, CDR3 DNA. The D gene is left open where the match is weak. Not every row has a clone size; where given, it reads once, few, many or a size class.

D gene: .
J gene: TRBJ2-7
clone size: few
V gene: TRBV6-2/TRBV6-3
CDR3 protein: CASFGLSSYEQYF
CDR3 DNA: TGTGCCAGCTTCGGACTGAGTTCCTACGAGCAGTACTTC

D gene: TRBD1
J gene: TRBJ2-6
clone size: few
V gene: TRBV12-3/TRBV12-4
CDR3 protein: CASSPPRTGYSGANVLTF
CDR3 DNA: TGTGCCAGCAGTCCACCTCGGACAGGATACTCTGGGGCCAACGTCCTGACTTTC

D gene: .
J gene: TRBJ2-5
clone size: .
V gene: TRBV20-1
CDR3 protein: CSARRVSAETQYF
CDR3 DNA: TGCAGTGCGCGACGAGTATCCGCGGAGACCCAGTACTTC

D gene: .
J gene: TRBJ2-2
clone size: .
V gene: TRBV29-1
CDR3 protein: CSVAQNTGELFF
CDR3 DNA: TGCAGCGTCGCACAGAACACCGGGGAGCTGTTTTTT

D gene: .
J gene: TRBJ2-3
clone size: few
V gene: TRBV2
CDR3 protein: CASSELRASTDTQYF
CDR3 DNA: TGTGCCAGCAGTGAGTTAAGAGCGAGCACAGATACGCAGTATTTT

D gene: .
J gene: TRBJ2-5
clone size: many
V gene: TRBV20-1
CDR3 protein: CSARDASLLTQYF
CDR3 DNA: TGCAGTGCTAGAGATGCTAGCTTGTTGACCCAGTACTTC

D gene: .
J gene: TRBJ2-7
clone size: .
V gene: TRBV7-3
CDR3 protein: CASSLVTLKTGLEGYEQYF
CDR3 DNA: TGTGCCAGCAGCTTAGTTACATTAAAGACAGGCCTGGAGGGGTACGAGCAGTACTTC

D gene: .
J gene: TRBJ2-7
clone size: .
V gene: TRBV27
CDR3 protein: CASSVLDNLYEQYF
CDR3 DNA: TGTGCCAGCAGTGTTTTGGACAATCTATACGAGCAGTACTTC

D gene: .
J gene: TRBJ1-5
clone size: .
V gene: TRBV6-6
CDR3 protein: CASSYSSVQPQHF
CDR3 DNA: TGTGCCAGCAGTTACTCGAGTGTGCAGCCCCAGCATTTT

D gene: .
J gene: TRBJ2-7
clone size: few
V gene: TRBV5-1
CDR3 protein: CASSVITGTRYEQYF
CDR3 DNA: TGCGCCAGCAGCGTAATAACTGGGACACGATACGAGCAGTACTTC

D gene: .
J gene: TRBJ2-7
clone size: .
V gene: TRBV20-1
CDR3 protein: CSASTGIYEQYF
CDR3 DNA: TGCAGTGCTAGTACAGGGATCTACGAGCAGTACTTC

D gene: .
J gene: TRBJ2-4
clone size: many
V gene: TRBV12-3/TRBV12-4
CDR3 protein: CASSLAKNIQYF
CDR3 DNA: TGTGCCAGCAGCCTAGCCAAAAACATTCAGTACTTC

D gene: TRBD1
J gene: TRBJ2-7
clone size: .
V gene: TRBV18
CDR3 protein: CASSPYITGEAYEQYF
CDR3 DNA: TGTGCCAGCTCACCTTATATTACAGGGGAAGCCTACGAGCAGTACTTC

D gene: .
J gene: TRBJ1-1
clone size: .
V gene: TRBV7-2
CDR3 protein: CASSLILGLGTEAFF
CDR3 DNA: TGTGCCAGCAGCTTGATCCTGGGGTTGGGCACTGAAGCTTTCTTT

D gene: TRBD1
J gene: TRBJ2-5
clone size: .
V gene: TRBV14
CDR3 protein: CASSQERWDRAKETQYF
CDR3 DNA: TGTGCCAGCAGCCAAGAGAGGTGGGACAGGGCTAAAGAGACCCAGTACTTC

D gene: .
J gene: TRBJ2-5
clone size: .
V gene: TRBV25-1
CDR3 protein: CASSEFRAKETQYF
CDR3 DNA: TGTGCCAGCAGTGAATTCAGGGCTAAAGAGACCCAGTACTTC

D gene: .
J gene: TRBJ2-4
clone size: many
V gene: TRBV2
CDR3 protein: CASSERGAVKNIQYF
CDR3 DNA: TGTGCCAGCAGTGAAAGGGGGGCGGTCAAAAACATTCAGTACTTC

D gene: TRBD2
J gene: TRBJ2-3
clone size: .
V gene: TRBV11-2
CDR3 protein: CASSMPGLGQYF
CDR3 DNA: TGTGCCAGCAGCATGCCGGGACTAGGGCAGTATTTT

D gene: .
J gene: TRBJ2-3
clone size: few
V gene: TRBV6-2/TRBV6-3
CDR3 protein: CASGFSRVDTDTQYF
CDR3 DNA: TGTGCCAGCGGTTTCTCCAGGGTGGACACAGATACGCAGTATTTT

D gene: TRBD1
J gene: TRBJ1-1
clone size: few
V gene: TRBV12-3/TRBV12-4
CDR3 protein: CASSYPGQGAPEAFF
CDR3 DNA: TGTGCCAGCAGTTATCCGGGACAGGGAGCGCCTGAAGCTTTCTTT

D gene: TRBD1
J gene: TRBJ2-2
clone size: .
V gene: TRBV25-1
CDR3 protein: CASSPLRDRGSNTGELFF
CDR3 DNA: TGTGCCAGCAGTCCGTTGCGGGACAGGGGCTCGAACACCGGGGAGCTGTTTTTT

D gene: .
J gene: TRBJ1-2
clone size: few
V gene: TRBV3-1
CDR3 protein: CASSQDTGLNYGYTF
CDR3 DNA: TGTGCCAGCAGCCAAGATACAGGATTAAACTATGGCTACACCTTC

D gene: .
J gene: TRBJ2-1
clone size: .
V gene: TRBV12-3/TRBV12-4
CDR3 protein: CASSSRTVRALQFF
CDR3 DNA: TGTGCCAGCAGTTCCCGGACAGTAAGAGCACTACAGTTCTTC

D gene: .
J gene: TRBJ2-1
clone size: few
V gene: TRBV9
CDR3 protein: CASSPSLYNEQFF
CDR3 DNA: TGTGCCAGCAGCCCTAGTCTCTACAATGAGCAGTTCTTC

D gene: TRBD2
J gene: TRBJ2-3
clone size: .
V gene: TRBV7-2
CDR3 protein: CASSLLAGAADTRYF
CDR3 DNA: TGTGCCAGCAGCTTACTAGCGGGGGCTGCAGATACGCGGTATTTT

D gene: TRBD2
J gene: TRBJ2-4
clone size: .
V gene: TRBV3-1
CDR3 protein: CASSQLESSGGAQLQLAKNIQYF
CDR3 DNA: TGTGCCAGCAGCCAATTGGAATCGAGCGGGGGGGCCCAGCTGCAACTAGCCAAAAACATTCAGTACTTC

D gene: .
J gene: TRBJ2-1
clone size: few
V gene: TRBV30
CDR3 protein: CAWSALSRGPEQFF
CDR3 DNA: TGTGCCTGGAGCGCCCTGAGCAGGGGTCCTGAGCAGTTCTTC

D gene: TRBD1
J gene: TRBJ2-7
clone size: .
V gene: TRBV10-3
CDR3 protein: CAIGTGTGSYEQYF
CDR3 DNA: TGTGCCATCGGAACCGGGACAGGGTCCTACGAGCAGTACTTC

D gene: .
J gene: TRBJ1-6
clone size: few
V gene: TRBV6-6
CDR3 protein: CASSYGQNNSPLHF
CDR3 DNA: TGTGCCAGCAGTTATGGGCAAAATAATTCACCCCTCCACTTT

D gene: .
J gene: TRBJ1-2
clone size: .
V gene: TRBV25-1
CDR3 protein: CASSEWKGNYGYTF
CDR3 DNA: TGTGCCAGCAGTGAATGGAAGGGTAACTATGGCTACACCTTC

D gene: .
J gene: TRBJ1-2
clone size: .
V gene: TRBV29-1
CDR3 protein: CSVDKNYGYTF
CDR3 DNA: TGCAGCGTTGACAAAAACTATGGCTACACCTTC

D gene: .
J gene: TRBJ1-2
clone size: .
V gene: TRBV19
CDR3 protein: CATQNWRSSPYGYTF
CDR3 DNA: TGTGCGACTCAAAACTGGCGTAGCTCCCCCTATGGCTACACCTTC

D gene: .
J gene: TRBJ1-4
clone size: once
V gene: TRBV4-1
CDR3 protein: CASSQEIVATNEKLFF
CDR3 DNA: TGCGCCAGCAGCCAAGAGATCGTTGCAACTAATGAAAAACTGTTTTTT

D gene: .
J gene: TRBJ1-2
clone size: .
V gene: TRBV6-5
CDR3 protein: CASSRVANYGYTF
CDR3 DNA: TGTGCCAGCAGCCGCGTTGCTAACTATGGCTACACCTTC

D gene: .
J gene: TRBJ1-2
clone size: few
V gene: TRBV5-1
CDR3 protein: CASRAEFGGYGYTF
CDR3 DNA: TGCGCCAGCAGGGCCGAATTTGGAGGGTATGGCTACACCTTC

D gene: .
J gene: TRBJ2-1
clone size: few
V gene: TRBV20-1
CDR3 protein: CSARDHRTATNEQFF
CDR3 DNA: TGCAGTGCTAGAGACCATCGGACAGCCACTAACGAGCAGTTCTTC

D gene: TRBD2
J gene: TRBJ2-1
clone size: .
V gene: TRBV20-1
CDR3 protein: CSALTSGGIYNEQFF
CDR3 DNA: TGCAGTGCTCTGACTAGCGGGGGTATTTACAATGAGCAGTTCTTC

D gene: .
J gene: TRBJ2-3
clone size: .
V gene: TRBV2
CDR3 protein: CACSFRYSTDTQYF
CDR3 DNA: TGTGCCTGCAGTTTTAGGTACAGCACAGATACACAGTATTTT

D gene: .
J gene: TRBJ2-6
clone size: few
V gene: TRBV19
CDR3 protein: CASMGGANVLTF
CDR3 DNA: TGTGCCAGTATGGGAGGGGCCAACGTCCTGACTTTC

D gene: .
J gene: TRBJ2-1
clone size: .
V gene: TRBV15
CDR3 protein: CATSRVASSYNEQFF
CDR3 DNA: TGTGCCACCAGCAGAGTAGCCAGCTCCTACAATGAGCAGTTCTTC

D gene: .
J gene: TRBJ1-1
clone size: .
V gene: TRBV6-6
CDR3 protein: CASNTGNTEAFF
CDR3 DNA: TGTGCCAGCAACACAGGGAACACTGAAGCTTTCTTT

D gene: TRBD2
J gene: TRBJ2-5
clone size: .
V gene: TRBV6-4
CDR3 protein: CASSPERGGEQYF
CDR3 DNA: TGTGCCAGCAGTCCGGAGCGGGGTGGAGAGCAGTACTTC

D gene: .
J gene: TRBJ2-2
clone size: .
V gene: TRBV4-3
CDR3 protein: CARTEVGSSGENNTGELFF
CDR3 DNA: TGCGCCAGAACCGAAGTGGGCTCCTCAGGGGAGAATAACACCGGGGAGCTGTTTTTT

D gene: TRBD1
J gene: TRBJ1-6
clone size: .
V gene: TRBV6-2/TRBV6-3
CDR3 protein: CASSYQDRGTSPLHF
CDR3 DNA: TGTGCCAGCAGTTACCAGGACAGGGGGACTTCACCCCTCCACTTT

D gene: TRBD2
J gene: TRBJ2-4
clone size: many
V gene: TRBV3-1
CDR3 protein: CASSQVSGGLAKNIQYF
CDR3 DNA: TGTGCCAGCAGCCAAGTTAGCGGGGGACTAGCCAAAAACATTCAGTACTTC

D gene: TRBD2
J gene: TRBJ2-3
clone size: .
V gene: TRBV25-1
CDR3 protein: CASSAGTSFSDTQYF
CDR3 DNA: TGTGCCAGCAGTGCCGGGACTAGCTTCTCAGATACGCAGTATTTT

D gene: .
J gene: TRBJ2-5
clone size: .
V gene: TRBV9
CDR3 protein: CASSVAPNSETQYF
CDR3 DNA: TGTGCCAGCAGCGTAGCTCCCAATTCGGAGACCCAGTACTTC

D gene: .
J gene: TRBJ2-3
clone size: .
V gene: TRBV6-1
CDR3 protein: CASSTTGAAYGTDTQYF
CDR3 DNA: TGTGCCAGCAGTACCACCGGGGCGGCTTACGGCACAGATACGCAGTATTTT

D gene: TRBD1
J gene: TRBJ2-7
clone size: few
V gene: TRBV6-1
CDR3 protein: CASRGTGQGNYEQYF
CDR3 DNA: TGTGCCAGCAGGGGAACCGGACAGGGGAACTACGAGCAGTACTTC

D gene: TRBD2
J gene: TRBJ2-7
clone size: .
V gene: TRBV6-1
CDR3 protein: CASYEGLAGSEQYF
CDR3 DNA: TGTGCCAGCTACGAGGGACTAGCGGGGAGCGAGCAGTACTTC

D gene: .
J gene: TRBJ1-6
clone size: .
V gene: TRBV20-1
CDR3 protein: CSARGGCSYNSPLHF
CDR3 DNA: TGCAGTGCTAGAGGGGGGTGTTCCTATAATTCACCCCTCCACTTT